These T cell receptor beta chains were read from a single sample in a study of blood T cell repertoires in COVID-19. TCRdb's table, derived via immunoSEQ multiplex PCR, lists solely in-frame clones and lacks some. The repertoire has about 100,000 clones, 80% to 90% of them found once; the top ten carry 2% to 3%. Material: PBMCs or T cells enriched from blood (not recorded which). The receptors derive from a woman aged 50 to 60 who had recovered from COVID-19. The CDR3 runs from the conserved cysteine through the conserved F or W. Each record gives: CDR3 protein, CDR3 DNA, clone size, V gene, D gene, J gene. A D gene is named only where the DNA matches it firmly. Rows may omit the clone size; those that give it use once, few, many or a size class.

CASPPSGGAWADTQYF | TGTGCCAGCCCTCCTAGCGGGGGGGCCTGGGCAGATACGCAGTATTTT | . | TRBV27 | TRBD2 | TRBJ2-3
CASSPQGDSNQPQHF | TGCGCCAGCAGCCCCCAGGGTGATAGCAATCAGCCCCAGCATTTT | . | TRBV5-1 | . | TRBJ1-5
CSASPGGTGELFF | TGCAGTGCTAGTCCAGGGGGGACCGGGGAGCTGTTTTTT | . | TRBV20-1 | . | TRBJ2-2
CSAAGGGATDTQYF | TGCAGCGCCGCGGGCGGGGGGGCAACAGATACGCAGTATTTT | . | TRBV29-1 | TRBD2 | TRBJ2-3
CALPIKGTGGSHGYTF | TGTGCCTTGCCAATTAAGGGAACAGGGGGCTCACACGGCTACACCTTC | . | TRBV30 | TRBD1 | TRBJ1-2
CASSPIRAYEQYF | TGTGCCAGCTCACCGATCCGGGCCTACGAGCAGTACTTC | . | TRBV18 | . | TRBJ2-7
CASSSSDRADTEAFF | TGTGCCAGCAGCTCATCGGACAGGGCGGACACTGAAGCTTTCTTT | . | TRBV11-2 | TRBD1 | TRBJ1-1
CASSYDGDSVVEQYF | TGTGCCAGCAGTTATGATGGCGACTCGGTCGTCGAGCAGTACTTC | . | TRBV6-5 | . | TRBJ2-7
CASSSLQRTEAFF | TGTGCCAGCAGTTCCCTTCAGCGAACTGAAGCTTTCTTT | medium-sized | TRBV28 | . | TRBJ1-1
CASSQPTGSKNIQYF | TGCGCCAGCAGCCAACCGACAGGCTCCAAAAACATTCAGTACTTC | few | TRBV4-1 | . | TRBJ2-4
CASSLADLAGVGGYTF | TGCGCCAGCAGCTTGGCCGATCTGGCGGGGGTAGGTGGCTACACCTTC | . | TRBV5-1 | . | TRBJ1-2
CASGLSEETQYF | TGTGCTAGTGGTTTGTCCGAGGAGACCCAGTACTTC | . | TRBV12-5 | . | TRBJ2-5
CASSTQGAGDEKLFF | TGCGCCAGCAGCACACAGGGGGCCGGGGATGAAAAACTGTTTTTT | . | TRBV5-1 | TRBD1 | TRBJ1-4
CASSFYRAAGDGYTF | TGTGCCAGCAGCTTCTACAGGGCCGCTGGAGATGGCTACACCTTC | . | TRBV5-6 | . | TRBJ1-2
CASRALINQPQHF | TGTGCCAGCAGGGCATTAATCAATCAGCCCCAGCATTTT | . | TRBV6-5 | . | TRBJ1-5
CASSLGGTAIPTGELFF | TGTGCCAGCAGTTTGGGCGGGACAGCGATTCCAACCGGGGAGCTGTTTTTT | . | TRBV28 | . | TRBJ2-2
CASSLNRDIAKNIQYF | TGTGCCAGCAGTTTGAACAGAGATATAGCCAAAAACATTCAGTACTTC | . | TRBV28 | . | TRBJ2-4
CASSASGSSTDTQYF | TGTGCCAGCAGCGCTAGCGGGTCTAGCACAGATACGCAGTATTTT | . | TRBV7-6 | TRBD2 | TRBJ2-3
CASSVTGTGGDGEKLFF | TGCGCCAGCAGCGTAACCGGGACAGGGGGCGATGGTGAAAAACTGTTTTTT | . | TRBV5-1 | TRBD1 | TRBJ1-4
CASRGQYQGEQYF | TGTGCCAGCAGGGGACAGTACCAAGGCGAGCAGTACTTC | . | TRBV27 | TRBD1 | TRBJ2-7
CASSLIGSGGQETQYF | TGTGCCAGCAGCTTAATCGGCTCAGGGGGTCAAGAGACCCAGTACTTC | . | TRBV11-3 | TRBD1 | TRBJ2-5
CASSLSGTGELFF | TGCGCCAGCAGCTTGAGCGGGACTGGGGAGCTGTTTTTT | . | TRBV5-1 | TRBD2 | TRBJ2-2
CASTNRFDSYEQYF | TGTGCCAGCACGAACAGGTTTGACTCCTACGAGCAGTACTTC | . | TRBV28 | . | TRBJ2-7
CASSLRGVEGYTF | TGTGCCAGCAGCCTACGGGGGGTGGAAGGCTACACCTTC | . | TRBV2 | . | TRBJ1-2
CASSLEGTTDTQYF | TGTGCCAGCAGCTTGGAGGGTACCACAGATACGCAGTATTTT | . | TRBV7-9 | . | TRBJ2-3
CASSPATGNTEAFF | TGCGCCAGCAGCCCGGCGACAGGGAACACTGAAGCTTTCTTT | . | TRBV5-1 | . | TRBJ1-1
CASSLGLAGYNEQFF | TGCGCCAGCAGCTTGGGACTAGCGGGATACAATGAGCAGTTCTTC | . | TRBV5-1 | TRBD2 | TRBJ2-1
CASSVLRTANFYGYTF | TGTGCCAGCAGTGTATTACGGACAGCAAACTTCTATGGCTACACCTTC | . | TRBV2 | . | TRBJ1-2
CATSDPGQGTQPQHF | TGTGCCACCAGTGACCCGGGACAGGGAACTCAGCCCCAGCATTTT | . | TRBV24-1 | TRBD1 | TRBJ1-5
CASSLSGLAGAADTQYF | TGCGCCAGCAGCTTATCCGGACTAGCGGGAGCGGCAGATACGCAGTATTTT | . | TRBV5-1 | TRBD2 | TRBJ2-3
CAWIGQGLGSYEQYF | TGTGCCTGGATAGGACAGGGGTTAGGGTCCTACGAGCAGTACTTC | . | TRBV30 | TRBD1 | TRBJ2-7
CASSLTTGTTTTYGYTF | TGTGCCAGCAGCTTGACCACCGGGACAACAACCACCTATGGCTACACCTTC | . | TRBV5-8 | . | TRBJ1-2
CASSFISRERDF | TGTGCCAGCAGCTTTATATCGCGGGAGAGGGACTTC | . | TRBV13 | TRBD2 | TRBJ2-7
CASSFGQDAEAFF | TGCGCCAGCAGCTTCGGACAGGACGCTGAAGCTTTCTTT | . | TRBV5-1 | TRBD1 | TRBJ1-1
CASSPQDPPRGGIYEQYF | TGTGCCAGCAGCCCCCAGGATCCCCCCCGCGGGGGGATCTACGAGCAGTACTTC | . | TRBV9 | TRBD2 | TRBJ2-7
CASSLAPGAYNEQFF | TGTGCCAGCAGCTTAGCGCCGGGAGCCTACAATGAGCAGTTCTTC | . | TRBV11-1 | . | TRBJ2-1